The next 28 T cell receptor beta chains were all read from a single sample in a study of identical twins. One entry per CDR3 protein results from TCRdb running MiXCR on the 5' RACE reads. The data contain a few hundred thousand distinct CDR3 sequences, 9.6% of them singletons. These data also formed part of another study, on yellow fever vaccine responses in identical twins.

The sequencing input was PBMCs. These receptors were taken from a woman aged 18 to 35 in good health.

The chain combines TRBV5-1 with TRBJ2-2; TRBD2 agrees at 7 bases. Trimming took 0 bases from V and 4 from J; bases not matched to a gene: 3. Germline V gene data show CDR1 as SGHRS and CDR2 as YFSETQ. This CDR3 spans 15 amino acids. The DNA of the CDR3 is TGCGCCAGCAGCTTGGAAGGGGAGGGCACCGGGGAGCTGTTTTTT. Its translation is CASSLEGEGTGELFF. The full variable domain, in which reference TRBV5-1 and TRBJ2-2 provide the parts outside the CDR3, is KAGVTQTPRYLIKTRGQQVTLSCSPISGHRSVSWYQQTPGQGLQFLFEYFSETQRNKGNFPGRFSGRQFSNSRSEMNVSTLELGDSALYLCASSLEGEGTGELFFGEGSRLTVL.

This clonotype was picked up a small number of times. The chain uses TRBV7-2 and TRBJ2-1, with D possibly called TRBD1 or TRBD2 (6 bases each). This CDR3 contains 15 residues. V was cut by 0 bases and J by 10 bases, with 16 bases left in between. Per the germline V gene, CDR1 is SGHTA and CDR2 is FQGNSA. CDR3 amino acids: CASSLARGERREQFF. In nucleotides, the CDR3 is TGTGCCAGCAGCTTAGCGAGGGGGGAACGACGGGAGCAGTTCTTC. The complete variable domain, with remaining parts taken from reference TRBV7-2 and TRBJ2-1, reads GAGVSQSPSNKVTEKGKDVELRCDPISGHTALYWYRQSLGQGLEFLIYFQGNSAPDKSGLPSDRFSAERTGGSVSTLTIQRTQQEDSAVYLCASSLARGERREQFFGPGTRLTVL.

This clonotype showed up just a few times. The chain employs TRBV29-1 and TRBJ2-3; tentative D call: TRBD2 (6 bases). This CDR3 spans 13 amino acids. Germline V lookup: CDR1 SQVTM, CDR2 ANQGSEA. Trimming cost V 3 bases and J 8 bases, with 15 bases left between them. The CDR3 sequence is CSVEEDRGVTQYF. CDR3 coding DNA: TGCAGCGTTGAGGAGGACCGCGGGGTTACGCAGTATTTT.

Only a few counts were recorded for this clonotype. This sequence joins TRBV27 and TRBJ1-5; TRBD1 might be the D (6 bases). Germline V lookup: CDR1 MNHEY, CDR2 SMNVEV (reference sequence). CDR3 length: 14 residues. Deletions cut 7 bases from V and 4 bases from J, with 14 bases between. CDR3 nucleotides: TGTGCCAGCAAGTTCCGCAGGGGAAATCAGCCCCAGCATTTT. Its protein product is CASKFRRGNQPQHF.

This clonotype has ten or more counts. The gene calls are TRBV10-3 and TRBJ2-1; the D is unclear. The CDR3 is 17 residues long. Between the trimmed V and J ends, which lost 3 bases and 0 bases, there was a span of 15 bases. Germline CDR1 and CDR2: ENHRY and SYGVKD. In DNA, the CDR3 is TGTGCCATCAGTGAATCCGTTGCGCCGAGCTCCTACAATGAGCAGTTCTTC. Translating gives CAISESVAPSSYNEQFF.

This clonotype has just a few counts. The chain combines TRBV7-2 with TRBJ2-1; TRBD1 matches at 7 bases. Germline V gene sequence: CDR1 SGHTA, CDR2 FQGNSA. The CDR3 consists of 15 residues. V lost 5 bases to trimming and J lost 2 bases; unmatched junction nucleotides: 6. CDR3 sequence: CASSADRDAYNEQFF. Here the CDR3 DNA reads TGTGCCAGCAGCGCCGACAGGGACGCCTACAATGAGCAGTTCTTC. Full variable domain (remainder filled in from reference TRBV7-2 and TRBJ2-1): GAGVSQSPSNKVTEKGKDVELRCDPISGHTALYWYRQSLGQGLEFLIYFQGNSAPDKSGLPSDRFSAERTGGSVSTLTIQRTQQEDSAVYLCASSADRDAYNEQFFGPGTRLTVL.

The chain recombines TRBV7-2 with TRBJ1-1; D is possibly TRBD1 (5 bases). Trimming removed 5 bases from V and 4 bases from J, with 17 bases in between. From germline, CDR1 is SGHTA and CDR2 FQGNSA. The CDR3 totals 15 residues. Here the CDR3 DNA reads TGTGCCAGCAGCCCCCGGACACATTGGGGCACTGAAGCTTTCTTT. It codes for CASSPRTHWGTEAFF.

This clonotype was recorded a few times. CDR3 in amino acids: CASSEEGGRTDTQYF. Written as DNA, the CDR3 is TGTGCCAGCAGTGAGGAGGGAGGCCGCACAGATACGCAGTATTTT. This chain links TRBV6-1 with TRBJ2-3; D possibly corresponds to TRBD2 (6 bases). This CDR3 has 15 residues. The V gene lost 3 bases and the J gene lost 1 base, with 11 bases spanning the gap. Germline values: CDR1 MNHNS, CDR2 SASEGT.

J is TRBJ2-3 and V is TRBV27; D gene uncertain. The CDR3 sequence is 11 residues long. V lost 10 bases and J 6 bases, leaving 11 bases between the germline ends. CDR1 MNHEY and CDR2 SMNVEV come from the germline V gene (reference sequence). Here the CDR3 reads CATSKVDTQYF. CDR3 in DNA: TGTGCCACTTCGAAGGTGGATACGCAGTATTTT.

This clonotype was seen only a few times. This chain connects TRBV7-2 to TRBJ2-1; 8 nucleotides match TRBD1. The CDR3 consists of 15 residues. The ends lost 6 bases at V and 7 bases at J; junction bases unmatched: 11. Germline values: CDR1 SGHTA, CDR2 FQGNSA. CDR3: CASSRQGPPLNEQFF. CDR3 DNA: TGTGCCAGCAGTCGACAGGGGCCTCCATTAAATGAGCAGTTCTTC.

This chain links TRBV19 with TRBJ2-1, with 10 bases lining up with TRBD2. Losses at the gene ends were 5 bases for V and 3 bases for J; bases not matched to a gene: 7. CDR1 is LNHDA, CDR2 SQIVND, per germline (reference sequence). The CDR3 is 16 amino acids. The CDR3: CASSPRLAGDYNEQFF. The CDR3 DNA reads TGTGCCAGTAGTCCCCGACTAGCGGGTGACTACAATGAGCAGTTCTTC.

The chain combines TRBV29-1 with TRBJ2-3; 9 bases line up with TRBD2. Germline V gene sequence: CDR1 SQVTM, CDR2 ANQGSEA. CDR3 length equals 14 residues. V lost 6 bases, J lost 0 bases, and 4 bases stayed unmatched. This chain's CDR3 is CSVTGLASTDTQYF. CDR3 nucleotide sequence: TGCAGCGTGACCGGACTAGCGAGCACAGATACGCAGTATTTT.

The chain has TRBV9 and TRBJ1-6; D gene unclear. The CDR3 has 14 amino acids. Germline CDR1 and CDR2: SGDLS and YYNGEE. V gave up 0 bases and J gave up 7 bases, with 8 bases separating them. The CDR3 sequence is CASSVGGENSPLHF. CDR3 nucleotide sequence: TGTGCCAGCAGCGTAGGCGGGGAAAATTCACCCCTCCACTTT.

The table lists this clonotype with a count of one. V is TRBV5-1 and J is TRBJ2-7; 7 bases map to TRBD2. V lost 1 base to trimming and J lost 7 bases; unmatched junction nucleotides: 17. Per germline, CDR1 SGHRS and CDR2 YFSETQ. The CDR3 has 17 amino acids. The CDR3: CASSLCGGLGRSEEQYF. The CDR3 coding sequence is TGCGCCAGCAGCTTGTGCGGGGGTCTCGGGAGGTCTGAAGAGCAGTACTTC.

As DNA, the CDR3 is TGCGCCAGCAGTGTTCGGCCCTACAATGAGCAGTTCTTC. Encoded protein: CASSVRPYNEQFF. The chain couples TRBV10-2 to TRBJ2-1; D uncertain. The germline gives CDR1 WSHSY, CDR2 SAAADI. The CDR3 is 13 residues long. Trimming pared 4 bases from V and 2 bases from J, leaving 6 bases between.

The chain carries TRBV25-1 and TRBJ1-2; no reliable D call. Trimming took off 3 bases at V and 8 bases at J, with 16 bases between the two ends. This CDR3 region has 14 residues. The germline gives CDR1 MGHDK, CDR2 SYGVNS. The CDR3 nucleotides read TGTGCCAGCAGTGATGCGGGGAGTTTATTAGGCTACACCTTC. This codes for CASSDAGSLLGYTF.

This clonotype was counted between two and nine times. A read error may explain this, as a much larger clone is one base away. The V and J genes are TRBV5-1 and TRBJ2-7; TRBD1 agrees at 8 bases. Trimming removed 2 bases from V and 6 bases from J; junction bases left unmatched: 1. From germline, CDR1 is SGHRS and CDR2 YFSETQ. The CDR3 length is 12 residues. CDR3: CASSFDRGEQYF. CDR3 sequence (DNA): TGCGCCAGCAGCTTCGACAGGGGCGAGCAGTACTTC. Variable domain in full (rest from reference TRBV5-1 and TRBJ2-7): KAGVTQTPRYLIKTRGQQVTLSCSPISGHRSVSWYQQTPGQGLQFLFEYFSETQRNKGNFPGRFSGRQFSNSRSEMNVSTLELGDSALYLCASSFDRGEQYFGPGTRLTVT.

This clonotype was picked up many times. The chain uses TRBV12-3 or TRBV12-4 and TRBJ1-1; the D is unclear. V gave up 6 bases and J gave up 0 bases, with 14 bases separating them. The CDR3 loop spans 15 amino acids. For the CDR3, the DNA is TGTGCCAGCAGATCGCAATACTTCATGAACACTGAAGCTTTCTTT. Translation gives CASRSQYFMNTEAFF.

This clonotype was picked up many times. The chain uses TRBV29-1 and TRBJ2-5; unclear D gene. CDR1 SQVTM and CDR2 ANQGSEA come from the germline V gene. V shed 7 bases and J shed 5 bases, with 14 bases lying between them. The CDR3 runs to 12 residues. CDR3 DNA sequence: TGCAGCGCTTGGCTTGACCCGGAGACCCAGTACTTC. This encodes CSAWLDPETQYF.

This chain uses TRBV18 with TRBJ1-4; a weak D match, TRBD1 (6 bases). CDR3 length equals 15 residues. CDR1 KGHSH and CDR2 LQKENI come from the germline V gene. Trimming shortened V by 0 bases and J by 4 bases, and 9 bases separated the two germline ends. CDR3 coding DNA: TGTGCCAGCTCACCACCGACAGGATTTAATGAAAAACTGTTTTTT. It translates to CASSPPTGFNEKLFF.

This clonotype has ten or more counts. The chain uses TRBV12-3 or TRBV12-4 and TRBJ2-7; D gene uncertain. The CDR3 has 11 amino acids. The V gene lost 2 bases and the J gene lost 5 bases, with 4 bases spanning the gap. CDR3 loop: CASSLSDEQYF. As DNA, the CDR3 is TGTGCCAGCAGTTTAAGCGACGAGCAGTACTTC.

The V and J genes are TRBV9 and TRBJ2-2; D gene uncertain. Looked up from germline, CDR1 is SGDLS and CDR2 is YYNGEE. This CDR3 has 16 amino acids. V shed 2 bases and J shed 0 bases, with 11 bases lying between them. The DNA of the CDR3 is TGTGCCAGCAGCGTCCGACTTGCCGCGAACACCGGGGAGCTGTTTTTT. It yields the protein CASSVRLAANTGELFF.

This sequence joins TRBV7-9 and TRBJ1-1; the D is unclear. The CDR3 sequence is 12 residues long. The V and J ends lost 7 bases and 1 base respectively, with 7 bases between them. The V gene's germline CDR1 is SEHNR and CDR2 FQNEAQ (reference sequence). The CDR3 DNA reads as TGTGCCAGCACCCAGACGAACACTGAAGCTTTCTTT. As protein: CASTQTNTEAFF.

The gene calls are TRBV5-6 and TRBJ2-7; the D is unclear. The CDR3 has 12 amino acids. Germline V lookup: CDR1 SGHDT, CDR2 YYEEEE. Trimming took off 0 bases at V and 7 bases at J, with 8 bases between the two ends. CDR3 amino acids: CASSLVTEEQYF. The CDR3, as DNA: TGTGCCAGCAGCTTGGTAACGGAGGAGCAGTACTTC.

The chain couples TRBV7-2 to TRBJ2-3, with 8 positions matching TRBD2. Trimming at V came to 5 bases and at J to 1 base, leaving 8 bases not matched to a gene. The CDR3 runs 16 residues. The V gene's germline CDR1 is SGHTA and CDR2 FQGNSA. This CDR3 reads CASSMSGGWGTDTQYF. DNA of the CDR3: TGTGCCAGCAGCATGAGCGGGGGCTGGGGCACAGATACGCAGTATTTT.

This clonotype was detected a few times. The J gene is TRBJ2-5, the V gene TRBV2; D might be TRBD2 (5 bases). The CDR3 loop spans 15 amino acids. Germline V CDR1 and CDR2: SNHLY, FYNNEI. V dropped 3 bases and J dropped 1 base, with 12 bases sitting between them. The CDR3 here is CASSDDGGIQETQYF. In DNA form, the CDR3 reads TGTGCCAGCAGTGATGACGGAGGTATCCAAGAGACCCAGTACTTC.

The CDR3 DNA reads as TGTGCCATCAGTGGGAACAGGGAGTACGAGCAGTACTTC. Its protein is CAISGNREYEQYF. The V gene is TRBV10-3, the J gene TRBJ2-7, with D possibly matching TRBD1 (6 bases). The CDR3 is 13 amino acids. V lost 4 bases, J lost 4 bases, and 11 bases lay in between. Germline values: CDR1 ENHRY, CDR2 SYGVKD.

J is TRBJ2-7 and V is TRBV7-9, with 9 positions matching TRBD1. J was trimmed by 6 bases and V by 6 bases; bases with no gene match: 9. The CDR3 is made up of 14 amino acids. Germline-derived CDR1 and CDR2 are SEHNR and FQNEAQ (reference sequence). The CDR3 region is CASRSRGQGGEQYF. The DNA of the CDR3 is TGTGCCAGCAGGTCCAGGGGACAGGGCGGCGAGCAGTACTTC.